Ten or more counts support the clone carrying this TCR beta chain. As yet, its antigen is unknown. Using unique molecular identifiers, the investigators prepared the TCRbeta library. From the PCR reads, TCRdb called clonotypes with MiXCR, one entry per CDR3 protein. The top ten hold around 10% of the sample, which has fewer than 350,000 distinct CDR3 sequences, approximately 7.3% seen once. The sample belongs to a study of T-cell reconstitution after alpha-beta-depleted transplantation in children. Study-level results: The main origin of T-cell counts and diversity one year after transplant was newly produced T cells.

Germline V gene lookup returns CDR1 SGHKS and CDR2 YYEKEE (reference sequence). V lost 0 bases and J lost 2, with 7 bases in between. The CDR3 is 14 amino acids. The material was peripheral blood, obtained 360 days after TCRalphabeta/CD19-depleted stem cell transplant. The chain uses TRBV5-5 and TRBJ2-3, with unresolved D. The sequence derives from a female patient aged 2-10 years who had a stem cell transplant for Fanconi anemia, so the T cells may come from the graft donor. As DNA, the CDR3 is TGTGCCAGCAGCTTGGTGACCTACACAGATACGCAGTATTTT. Protein: CASSLVTYTDTQYF.